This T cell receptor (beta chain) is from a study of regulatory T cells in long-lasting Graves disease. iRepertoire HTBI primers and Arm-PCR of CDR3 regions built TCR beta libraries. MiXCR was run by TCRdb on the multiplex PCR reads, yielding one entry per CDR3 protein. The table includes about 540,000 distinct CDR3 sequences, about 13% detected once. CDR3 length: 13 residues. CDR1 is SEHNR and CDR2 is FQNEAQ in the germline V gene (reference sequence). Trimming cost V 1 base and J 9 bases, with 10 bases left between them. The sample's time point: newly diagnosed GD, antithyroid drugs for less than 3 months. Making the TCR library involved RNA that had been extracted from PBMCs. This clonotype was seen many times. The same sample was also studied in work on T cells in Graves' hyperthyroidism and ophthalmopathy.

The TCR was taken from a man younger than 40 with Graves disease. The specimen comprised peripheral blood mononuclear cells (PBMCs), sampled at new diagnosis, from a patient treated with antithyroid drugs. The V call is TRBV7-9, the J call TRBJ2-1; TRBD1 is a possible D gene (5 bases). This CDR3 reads CASSLGQIGEQFF. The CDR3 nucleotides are TGTGCCAGCAGCTTAGGACAGATTGGTGAGCAGTTCTTC.